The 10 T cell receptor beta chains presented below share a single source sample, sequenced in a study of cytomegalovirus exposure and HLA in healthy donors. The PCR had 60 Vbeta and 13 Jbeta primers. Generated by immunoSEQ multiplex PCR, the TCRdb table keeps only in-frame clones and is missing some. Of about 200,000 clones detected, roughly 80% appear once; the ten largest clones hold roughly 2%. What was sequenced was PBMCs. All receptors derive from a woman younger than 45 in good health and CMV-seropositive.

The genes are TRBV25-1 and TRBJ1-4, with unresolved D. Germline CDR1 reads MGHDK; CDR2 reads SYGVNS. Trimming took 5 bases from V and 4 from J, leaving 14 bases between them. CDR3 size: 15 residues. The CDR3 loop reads CASSHPTVFNEKLFF. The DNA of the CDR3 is TGTGCCAGCAGTCATCCTACAGTGTTTAATGAAAAACTGTTTTTT.

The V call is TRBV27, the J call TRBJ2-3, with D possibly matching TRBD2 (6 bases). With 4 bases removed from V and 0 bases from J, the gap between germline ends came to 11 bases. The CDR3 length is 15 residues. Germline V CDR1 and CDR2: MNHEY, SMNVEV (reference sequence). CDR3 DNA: TGTGCCAGCAGTTCCCCTCGGGGGAGCACAGATACGCAGTATTTT. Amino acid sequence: CASSSPRGSTDTQYF.

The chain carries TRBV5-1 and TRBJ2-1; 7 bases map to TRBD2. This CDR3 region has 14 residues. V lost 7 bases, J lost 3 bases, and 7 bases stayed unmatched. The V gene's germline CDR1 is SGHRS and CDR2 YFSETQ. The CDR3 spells CASRPGGFYNEQFF. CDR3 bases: TGCGCCAGCCGACCCGGGGGGTTCTACAATGAGCAGTTCTTC.

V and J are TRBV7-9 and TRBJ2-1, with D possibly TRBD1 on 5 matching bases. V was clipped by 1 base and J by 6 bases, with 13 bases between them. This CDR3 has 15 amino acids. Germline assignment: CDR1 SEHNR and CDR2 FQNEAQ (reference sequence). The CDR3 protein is CASSLGTGPFNEQFF. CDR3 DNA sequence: TGTGCCAGCAGCTTAGGTACAGGTCCCTTCAATGAGCAGTTCTTC.

This CDR3 reads CASSTSGDTQYF. DNA of the CDR3: TGTGCCAGCAGTACTAGCGGGGATACGCAGTATTTT. The gene calls are TRBV7-3 and TRBJ2-3; TRBD2 aligns across 9 bases. CDR1 and CDR2 from the germline V gene are SGHTA and FQGTGA. This CDR3 contains 12 residues. The J segment lost 6 bases and the V segment lost 6 bases, leaving 1 base of the junction unmatched. The entire variable domain, with the rest obtained from reference TRBV7-3 and TRBJ2-3, is as follows: GAGVSQTPSNKVTEKGKYVELRCDPISGHTALYWYRQSLGQGPEFLIYFQGTGAADDSGLPNDRFFAVRPEGSVSTLKIQRTERGDSAVYLCASSTSGDTQYFGPGTRLTVL.

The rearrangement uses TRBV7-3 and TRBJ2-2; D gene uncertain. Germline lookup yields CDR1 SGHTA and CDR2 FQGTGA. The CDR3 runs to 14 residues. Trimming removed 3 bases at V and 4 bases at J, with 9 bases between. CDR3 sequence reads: CASSFGSRTGELFF. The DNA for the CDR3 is TGTGCCAGCAGCTTTGGCAGTCGCACCGGGGAGCTGTTTTTT.

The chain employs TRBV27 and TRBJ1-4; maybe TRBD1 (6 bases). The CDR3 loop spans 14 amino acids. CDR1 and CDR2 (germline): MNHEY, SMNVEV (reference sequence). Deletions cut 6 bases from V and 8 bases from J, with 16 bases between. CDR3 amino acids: CASRRTQGTEKLFF. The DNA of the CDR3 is TGTGCCAGCAGGCGGACACAGGGTACGGAAAAACTGTTTTTT.

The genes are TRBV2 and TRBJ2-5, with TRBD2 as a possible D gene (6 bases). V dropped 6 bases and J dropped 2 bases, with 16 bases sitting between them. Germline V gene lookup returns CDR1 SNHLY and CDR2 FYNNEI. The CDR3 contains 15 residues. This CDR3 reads CASRRSGEVQETQYF. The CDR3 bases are TGTGCCAGCAGGAGATCGGGGGAGGTACAAGAGACCCAGTACTTC.

The CDR3 loop reads CASSLRTGACESPLHF. The CDR3 DNA sequence: TGTGCCAGCAGCCTTCGGACAGGGGCGTGCGAGTCACCCCTCCACTTT. The chain combines TRBV21-1 with TRBJ1-6; the D call TRBD1 from the table was never checked on the DNA. TRBV21-1 is a listed pseudogene. This CDR3 contains 16 residues.

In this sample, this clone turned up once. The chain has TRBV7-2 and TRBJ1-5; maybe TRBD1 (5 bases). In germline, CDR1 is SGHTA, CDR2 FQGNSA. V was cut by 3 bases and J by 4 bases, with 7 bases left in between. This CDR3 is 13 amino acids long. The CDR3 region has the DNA TGTGCCAGCAGCTTGGACACAAATCAGCCCCAGCATTTT. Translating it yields CASSLDTNQPQHF.